This T cell receptor (beta chain) was recovered during a study of blood T cell repertoires in COVID-19. Concerning this clone: One end of the junction varies from germline; a read error may be responsible.

CDR3 size: 14 residues. Germline CDR1 MNHNS, CDR2 SASEGT. Method: immunoSEQ multiplex PCR; TCRdb's copy keeps in-frame clones and lacks some. The data contain about 220,000 clones, around nine tenths of them singletons. The chain is built from TRBV6-1 and TRBJ2-7, with 11 bases identical to TRBD2. The clonotype was recovered from a woman aged 45-65 years with acute COVID-19. Material for sequencing was PBMCs or T cells enriched from blood (not recorded which). As DNA, the CDR3 is TGTGCCAGCAGTTGGTTTGGTCCTCGGGGACTAGCGGACTTC. It yields the protein CASSWFGPRGLADF.